This T cell receptor (beta chain) was sequenced in a study of quantifying T cell responses using KT2 cells. Study background: TCR alpha and beta constant-region primers primed reverse transcription of RNA.

The cDNA 3' end received a ligated oligonucleotide with a UMI. The first PCR ran approximately 4 cycles with an equimolar RC1.1 and RC1.2 beta primer mix. TCRdb reprocessed the UMI-ligation and nested PCR reads with MiXCR, giving one entry per CDR3 protein. The sample contains tens of thousands of distinct CDR3 sequences, less than 7.5% of which appear only once. KT2, a clone with a known TCR, was spiked into unfractionated PBMC. Germline CDR1 reads SGHAT; CDR2 reads FQNNGV. This CDR3 region has 16 residues. The germline V and J ends were trimmed by 4 bases and 2 bases, with 18 bases remaining between them.

The receptor was derived from a human donor. Sequenced material: PBMCs spiked with cells of the T cell clone KT2. The chain combines TRBV11-2 with TRBJ2-7; possibly TRBD2 for D (6 bases). The CDR3 nucleotides read TGTGCCAGCAGCTCTTCACCTAGGGACTGGCCCTACGAGCAGTACTTC. Encoded protein: CASSSSPRDWPYEQYF.